This T cell receptor beta chain originates from a study of blood T cell repertoires in COVID-19. Study-level background: Italy, Spain and the United States were the sources of the convalescent and acute COVID-19 samples. Sources were T cells, B-cell-depleted T cells, or PBMCs; the material itself was cDNA or gDNA.

Germline trimming cut 2 bases from V and 7 bases from J; bases unmatched to any gene: 6. This CDR3 is 16 amino acids long. Germline-derived CDR1 and CDR2 are KGHDR and SFDVKD. Per the authors' pipeline: Nucleated cell number was recorded as an estimate derived from reference gene primer amplification. Assay: immunoSEQ multiplex PCR; the TCRdb copy retains only in-frame clones and omits some. V and J calls and clone size follow that table, whereas D and trimming were derived from the DNA. This sample carries roughly 200,000 clones, approximately 85% of them seen once, and the ten largest clones take about 3.3%.

The clonotype comes from a man aged 55-75 years with acute or convalescent COVID-19. Source material: peripheral blood. The rearrangement joins TRBV24-1 to TRBJ2-1; 11 bases are shared with TRBD1. CDR3 in amino acids: CATSDSGQGARNEQFF. The CDR3 DNA follows: TGTGCCACCAGTGATTCCGGACAGGGGGCGCGGAATGAGCAGTTCTTC.